This T cell receptor (beta chain) was identified during a study of T cell responses to AZD1222 COVID-19 vaccine. Here immunoSEQ multiplex PCR was the method, and the copy in TCRdb shows in-frame clones only, minus some. The data hold around 160,000 clones, with around 93% observed a single time. Germline V CDR1 and CDR2: SQVTM, ANQGSEA. This CDR3 has 12 amino acids. V lost 5 bases, J lost 2 bases, and 6 bases lay in between. Regarding the study as a whole: It was only after the peak T cell response that any repertoires were sampled. AZD1222 recipients seropositive at baseline numbered only 5 to 7.

Comments on this clone: Its specificity is unknown.

The material was peripheral blood, obtained on day 0 of AZD1222 vaccination. The genes are TRBV29-1 and TRBJ1-4; D not certain. The sequence was obtained from an adult in good health. The CDR3, as DNA: TGCAGCGTTTTCGAGACTAATGAAAAACTGTTTTTT. The encoded protein is CSVFETNEKLFF.